The following is a T cell receptor beta chain sequence with its context. What it binds is not known. Profiled with immunoSEQ multiplex PCR; TCRdb holds only in-frame clones, not every one. Of 2,100,000 or so clones detected, 95% appear once; the ten largest clones hold roughly 0.13%. The V gene's germline CDR1 is SGHRS and CDR2 YFSETQ. The V end was cut by 1 base, the J end by 0 bases, with 10 bases between. CDR3 length: 15 residues. This record comes from a study of shared clonotypes between healthy human individuals. Study-wide findings and caveats: Depth was large, yet rarefaction showed that sorted-subset sequencing was incomplete.

The chain recombines TRBV5-1 with TRBJ1-2; no clear D gene. The sequence was obtained from a man aged 18 to 30 in good health. Sequencing input: naive CD4+ T cells sorted from blood. The subset here: CD45RA+ positively selected. CDR3 sequence: CASSLSVIANYGYTF. The CDR3 region has the DNA TGCGCCAGCAGCTTGTCCGTGATCGCTAACTATGGCTACACCTTC.